Below are 13 T cell receptor beta chains sequenced from a single sample in a study of blood T cell repertoires in COVID-19. Sequencing used immunoSEQ multiplex PCR; TCRdb keeps in-frame clones, though not all of them. Of 100,000 to 140,000 clones detected, just over 90% appear once; the ten largest clones hold approximately 1.3%. Sequenced material: peripheral blood. The receptors here all came from a woman aged 25 to 39 with acute or convalescent COVID-19.

The chain is built from TRBV7-2 and TRBJ2-7; a weak D match, TRBD2 (6 bases). The CDR3 covers 15 residues. The germline CDR1 and CDR2 sequences are SGHTA and FQGNSA. Trimming cost V 4 bases and J 2 bases, with 15 bases left between them. CDR3 protein: CASSSLVGGPYEQYF. CDR3 nucleotides: TGTGCCAGCAGCTCCTTGGTGGGAGGCCCCTACGAGCAGTACTTC.

The chain carries TRBV7-2 and TRBJ2-7, with a tentative D call TRBD2 (5 bases). This CDR3 has 14 amino acids. Germline CDR1 and CDR2: SGHTA and FQGNSA. Trimming took off 2 bases at V and 2 bases at J, with 10 bases between the two ends. The CDR3 protein is CASSLYRGPYEQYF. As DNA, the CDR3 is TGTGCCAGCAGCTTATACCGGGGTCCCTACGAGCAGTACTTC.

CDR3 amino acids: CASSIRQGVGQPQHF. Here the CDR3 DNA reads TGTGCCAGTAGTATAAGACAGGGTGTCGGTCAGCCCCAGCATTTT. The V gene is TRBV19, the J gene TRBJ1-5, with 7 bases matching TRBD1. Germline V gene data show CDR1 as LNHDA and CDR2 as SQIVND (reference sequence). The CDR3 is 15 amino acids. J lost 6 bases, V lost 2 bases, and 7 bases had no gene match. Combining the CDR3 with reference TRBV19 and TRBJ1-5 gives the whole variable domain DGGITQSPKYLFRKEGQNVTLSCEQNLNHDAMYWYRQDPGQGLRLIYYSQIVNDFQKGDIAEGYSVSREKKESFPLTVTSAQKNPTAFYLCASSIRQGVGQPQHFGDGTRLSIL.

V and J are TRBV30 and TRBJ2-6; 7 positions agree with TRBD1. The length of the CDR3 is 15 residues. CDR1 is GTSNPN and CDR2 is SVGIG in the germline V gene (reference sequence). J was trimmed by 6 bases and V by 4 bases; bases with no gene match: 9. The DNA for the CDR3 is TGTGCCTGGAATAGGGGGCTTAACTCGGCCAACGTCCTGACTTTC. Protein sequence: CAWNRGLNSANVLTF.

The chain links TRBV30 to TRBJ1-4; no definite D call. Trimming removed 2 bases from V and 5 bases from J, with 12 bases in between. In germline, CDR1 is GTSNPN, CDR2 SVGIG (reference sequence). The length of the CDR3 is 14 residues. CDR3 amino acids: CAWSLRGINEKLFF. Written as DNA, the CDR3 is TGTGCCTGGAGTCTTCGGGGAATCAATGAAAAACTGTTTTTT.

This clone appeared a single time. The CDR3 loop is CASSPPTGAHHEQYF. The CDR3 region has the DNA TGTGCCAGCAGCCCACCGACAGGGGCTCACCACGAGCAGTACTTC. The V gene is TRBV7-9, the J gene TRBJ2-7; 8 bases match TRBD1. Unmatched junction bases numbered 11, after V lost 5 bases and J lost 5 bases. Germline V gene lookup returns CDR1 SEHNR and CDR2 FQNEAQ (reference sequence). CDR3 length: 15 amino acids.

This sequence joins TRBV19 and TRBJ2-7; TRBD2 agrees at 12 bases. After removal of 5 bases from V and 3 bases from J, the junction contained 17 bases not matched to a gene. The CDR3 runs to 19 residues. The V gene's germline CDR1 is LNHDA and CDR2 SQIVND (reference sequence). The CDR3 loop reads CASSEILAGGPLAFYEQYF. The CDR3 coding sequence is TGTGCCAGTAGTGAGATACTAGCGGGAGGACCTTTAGCCTTCTACGAGCAGTACTTC.

The chain has TRBV19 and TRBJ2-1; the match to TRBD2 covers 8 bases. Germline V lookup: CDR1 LNHDA, CDR2 SQIVND (reference sequence). J was trimmed by 4 bases and V by 7 bases; bases with no gene match: 12. This CDR3 has 16 residues. The CDR3 nucleotides are TGTGCCAGTACGGATAGCGGGACAATATCTTACAATGAGCAGTTCTTC. Its protein product is CASTDSGTISYNEQFF. Full variable domain (outside the CDR3, taken from reference TRBV19 and TRBJ2-1): DGGITQSPKYLFRKEGQNVTLSCEQNLNHDAMYWYRQDPGQGLRLIYYSQIVNDFQKGDIAEGYSVSREKKESFPLTVTSAQKNPTAFYLCASTDSGTISYNEQFFGPGTRLTVL.

The rearrangement uses TRBV6-4 and TRBJ1-2; 9 bases are a match to TRBD1. This CDR3 has 14 amino acids. Germline V CDR1 and CDR2: MRHNA, SNTAGT. Germline trimming cut 0 bases from V and 8 bases from J; bases unmatched to any gene: 4. CDR3 in DNA: TGTGCCAGCAGTGACTCCCTGGACAGGGGCGGCTACACCTTC. Translation: CASSDSLDRGGYTF.

This sequence joins TRBV4-1 and TRBJ1-2, with a tentative D call TRBD1 (6 bases). This CDR3 has 16 residues. Germline loops: CDR1 MGHRA, CDR2 YSYEKL. Between the trimmed V and J ends, which lost 4 bases and 3 bases, there was a span of 18 bases. CDR3 in amino acids: CASSPRTAPQDYGYTF. For the CDR3, the DNA is TGCGCCAGCAGCCCACGGACAGCGCCTCAAGACTATGGCTACACCTTC.

The chain combines TRBV6-5 with TRBJ2-7, with 9 bases matching TRBD1. Unmatched junction bases numbered 6, after V lost 8 bases and J lost 1 base. In germline, CDR1 is MNHEY, CDR2 SVGAGI. This CDR3 spans 14 amino acids. The chain's CDR3 is CASGGQGPSYEQYF. CDR3 nucleotide sequence: TGTGCCAGCGGGGGACAGGGACCTTCCTACGAGCAGTACTTC.

The rearrangement joins TRBV28 to TRBJ1-6; no clear D gene. The CDR3 contains 16 residues. The V gene lost 3 bases and the J gene lost 0 bases, with 9 bases spanning the gap. CDR1 is MDHEN, CDR2 SYDVKM, per germline. This CDR3 reads CASSFLGSSYNSPLHF. In nucleotides, the CDR3 is TGTGCCAGCAGTTTCCTCGGGAGCTCCTATAATTCACCCCTCCACTTT.

The chain carries TRBV14 and TRBJ2-1, with D uncertain. V lost 1 base, J lost 6 bases, and 7 bases lay in between. In germline, CDR1 is SGHDN, CDR2 FVKESK. This CDR3 is built from 13 residues. CDR3 nucleotides: TGTGCCAGCAGCCAAGCGAGACTCAATGAGCAGTTCTTC. Protein: CASSQARLNEQFF.